Listed here are 10 T cell receptor beta chains from one sample, sequenced in a study of CD8+ T cells in alopecia areata. Extraction of RNA preceded its reverse transcription into cDNA, which served as the sequencing template. Produced via immunoSEQ multiplex PCR; TCRdb's table is partial and in-frame only. The data show around 99,000 clones, around 83% seen once. Treatment defined: oral pan-JAK inhibitor, 5-10 mg twice daily. This specimen consisted of CD8+ T cells sorted from blood, obtained at week 24, from a patient treated with tofacitinib. The receptors here all came from a human donor with alopecia areata.

The chain joins TRBV2 to TRBJ1-2; unclear D gene. Germline V CDR1 and CDR2: SNHLY, FYNNEI. The germline V and J ends were trimmed by 7 bases and 2 bases, with 8 bases remaining between them. This CDR3 is built from 12 residues. CDR3 sequence (DNA): TGTGCCAGCAATCGAGCCAACTATGGCTACACCTTC. It specifies CASNRANYGYTF. Based on the CDR3 plus reference TRBV2 and TRBJ1-2, the full variable domain is EPEVTQTPSHQVTQMGQEVILRCVPISNHLYFYWYRQILGQKVEFLVSFYNNEISEKSEIFDDQFSVERPDGSNFTLKIRSTKLEDSAMYFCASNRANYGYTFGSGTRLTVV.

The chain joins TRBV5-1 to TRBJ2-7; TRBD2 is a possible D gene (5 bases). Trimming stripped 0 bases from V and 5 bases from J, with 9 bases between. CDR1 and CDR2 from the germline V gene are SGHRS and YFSETQ. CDR3 length equals 13 residues. The CDR3 region is CASSLGGFDEQYF. CDR3 nucleotide sequence: TGCGCCAGCAGCTTGGGAGGGTTCGACGAGCAGTACTTC.

The rearrangement uses TRBV5-1 and TRBJ2-7; D gene ambiguous. The CDR3 contains 13 residues. CDR1 is SGHRS, CDR2 YFSETQ, per germline. V was pared by 1 base and J by 3 bases, with 8 bases between. CDR3 in DNA: TGCGCCAGCAGCTTGTTGGGAAACTACGAGCAGTACTTC. Residues: CASSLLGNYEQYF.

This clone occurred once. The J gene is TRBJ2-7, the V gene TRBV14; TRBD1 aligns across 8 bases. Per germline, CDR1 SGHDN and CDR2 FVKESK. J gave up 0 bases and V 4 bases, and 11 bases lay outside the gene matches. This CDR3 region has 17 residues. Written as DNA, the CDR3 is TGTGCCAGCAGCCCCCTAGGCGGGACAGGATTCTCCTACGAGCAGTACTTC. Translated: CASSPLGGTGFSYEQYF.

This clone was detected only a few times. Written as DNA, the CDR3 is TGTGCCAGCAGGAGTGGGTTTGGTACTGAAGCTTTCTTT. Translation gives CASRSGFGTEAFF. This sequence joins TRBV6-5 and TRBJ1-1; D is undetermined. CDR1 MNHEY and CDR2 SVGAGI come from the germline V gene. The CDR3 covers 13 residues. The germline V and J ends were trimmed by 6 bases and 5 bases, with 13 bases remaining between them.

This clone occurred a few times. The rearrangement links TRBV7-2 to TRBJ2-3; the D gene is possibly TRBD2 (5 bases). This CDR3 has 15 residues. Germline V gene lookup returns CDR1 SGHTA and CDR2 FQGNSA. V lost 4 bases and J 2 bases, leaving 13 bases between the germline ends. The CDR3 region has the DNA TGTGCCAGCAGCTCAAGTGACTATCCCACAGATACGCAGTATTTT. Its translation is CASSSSDYPTDTQYF.

J is TRBJ2-2 and V is TRBV7-8; TRBD2 is a possible D gene (7 bases). Germline assignment: CDR1 SGHVS and CDR2 FQNEAQ. V lost 2 bases to trimming and J lost 4 bases, with 11 bases between them. The CDR3 totals 15 residues. The CDR3 DNA reads as TGTGCCAGCAGCTTAACCGGGGGGCTCACCGGGGAGCTGTTTTTT. Protein product: CASSLTGGLTGELFF.

CDR3 coding DNA: TGTGCCAGTAGCTCCGGAGGACCCTCCTACGAGCAGTACTTC. It yields the protein CASSSGGPSYEQYF. The chain has TRBV19 and TRBJ2-7; a possible D gene is TRBD2 (5 bases). Looked up from germline, CDR1 is LNHDA and CDR2 is SQIVND (reference sequence). The ends were cut back, 6 bases at V and 0 bases at J, with 12 bases in the middle. The CDR3 covers 14 residues.

The V gene is TRBV29-1, the J gene TRBJ2-1; 7 bases map to TRBD1. CDR1 is SQVTM, CDR2 ANQGSEA, per germline. This CDR3 spans 13 amino acids. V lost 3 bases to trimming and J lost 5 bases; unmatched junction nucleotides: 4. Here the CDR3 DNA reads TGCAGCGTTGACAGGGGGTTCAACAATGAGCAGTTCTTC. The encoded protein is CSVDRGFNNEQFF.

The rearrangement joins TRBV6-6 to TRBJ1-4, with TRBD1 matching over 9 bases. CDR3 length equals 16 residues. Germline V gene data show CDR1 as MNHNY and CDR2 as SVGAGI (reference sequence). The V and J ends lost 6 bases and 8 bases, in that order; junction bases with no gene match: 13. Written as DNA, the CDR3 is TGTGCCAGCAGCTCGATATCGGGACAGGGAGACGAAAAACTGTTTTTT. Protein: CASSSISGQGDEKLFF.